This TCR beta chain was profiled in a study of blood T cells in healthy people across ages. Study observations and caveats: Reliance upon unsorted PBMCs precluded definitive naive versus antigen-experienced comparison.

Sample-barcoded 5' priming and a J-beta primer mix drove a second PCR of roughly 6 to 12 cycles. One entry per CDR3 protein results from TCRdb running MiXCR on the 5' RACE reads. The sample lists around 1.5 million distinct CDR3 sequences; roughly a third were seen once. Turning to this clonotype: Its antigen remains unknown.

The CDR3 consists of 14 residues. Trimming cost V 7 bases and J 3 bases, with 16 bases left between them. Germline V gives CDR1 MNHEY, CDR2 SVGEGT. This TCR was recovered from a woman aged 25 to 39 in good health. The V and J genes are TRBV6-2 or TRBV6-3 and TRBJ2-7, with a tentative D call TRBD2 (5 bases). Sequencing was performed on blood. The CDR3: CASKATPGGYEQYF. The CDR3 DNA is TGTGCCAGCAAAGCGACTCCCGGAGGCTACGAGCAGTACTTC.